Listed below are T cell receptor beta chains from one sample, sequenced in a study of cytomegalovirus exposure and HLA in healthy donors. Assay: immunoSEQ multiplex PCR; the TCRdb copy retains only in-frame clones and omits some. This table has more than 85,000 clones, almost 70% appearing once. Sequenced: PBMCs. These receptors were collected from a man younger than 40 in good health and CMV-seronegative. Both conserved end residues are part of each CDR3. A D gene is named only where the DNA matches it firmly. Clone size is stated in some rows and not others, as once, few, many or a class when expanded.

CDR3 DNA,CDR3 protein,V gene,J gene,D gene,clone size,CDR3 length
TGTGCCAGCTCACCAGTAACGACAGCTGGGGCCAACGTCCTGACTTTC,CASSPVTTAGANVLTF,TRBV18,TRBJ2-6,.,.,16
TGTGCCAGCAGTTACTCGATCCCGGGGGTCGATGAGCAGTTCTTC,CASSYSIPGVDEQFF,TRBV6-5,TRBJ2-1,.,.,15
TGTGCCAGCCTACCCGCGGGAACAGGAAACTATGGCTACACCTTC,CASLPAGTGNYGYTF,TRBV28,TRBJ1-2,.,.,15
TGTGCCATCAGGCAACAGGGGGCCGAAAACACTGAAGCTTTCTTT,CAIRQQGAENTEAFF,TRBV10-3,TRBJ1-1,TRBD1,few,15
TGTGCCAGCTCACCACGCCAAAGTCCAGAAAAGAACACTGAAGCTTTCTTT,CASSPRQSPEKNTEAFF,TRBV18,TRBJ1-1,.,.,17
TGTGCCAGCAGCCAAGCGCCGCGTGGCTACACCTTC,CASSQAPRGYTF,TRBV14,TRBJ1-2,.,.,12
TGCGCCAGCAGGGTGACAGGCGACTTCTCTGGAAACACCATATATTTT,CASRVTGDFSGNTIYF,TRBV5-1,TRBJ1-3,.,.,16
TGTGCCAGCAGCTTAGCGACTGACTATGGCTACACCTTC,CASSLATDYGYTF,TRBV7-8,TRBJ1-2,.,.,13
TGTGCCTGGAGAAGGGGATATGGACGGGATAATTCACCCCTCCACTTT,CAWRRGYGRDNSPLHF,TRBV30,TRBJ1-6,.,.,16
TGCGCCAGCAGCCCGCGACTAGGTAGCGTCTACGAGCAGTACTTC,CASSPRLGSVYEQYF,TRBV4-3,TRBJ2-7,.,.,15
TGTGCCAGCAGCCCGAACACTCCTACGGGTGGCTACACCTTC,CASSPNTPTGGYTF,TRBV4-2,TRBJ1-2,.,.,14
TGCGCCAGCAGCCAAGCGCGGGGGGGTAGGGAGACCCAGTACTTC,CASSQARGGRETQYF,TRBV4-3,TRBJ2-5,TRBD2,.,15
TGTGCCAGCAGCGTAGCTCAGGCTAGCGGCCTCAATGAGCAGTTCTTC,CASSVAQASGLNEQFF,TRBV9,TRBJ2-1,TRBD2,.,16
TGCGCCAGCAAGGGGTCAGGGGTGGGCAGTCAGAACACTGAAGCTTTCTTT,CASKGSGVGSQNTEAFF,TRBV10-2,TRBJ1-1,.,.,17
TGTGCCAGCAGCATCTCCCCTGGTGGGGGGACTAATGAAAAACTGTTTTTT,CASSISPGGGTNEKLFF,TRBV11-3,TRBJ1-4,.,.,17
TGTGCCAGCAGTCCCTCTAGCGGAGAGACCCAAGAGACCCAGTACTTC,CASSPSSGETQETQYF,TRBV27,TRBJ2-5,TRBD2,.,16
TGTGCCAGCAGGGGACAGGGCTATCAGCCCCAGCATTTT,CASRGQGYQPQHF,TRBV27,TRBJ1-5,TRBD1,.,13
TGTGCCAGCAGCCATGGGACAGGGGATCCTGGAAACACCATATATTTT,CASSHGTGDPGNTIYF,TRBV5-6,TRBJ1-3,TRBD1,.,16
TGTGCCAGCAGCAAAGGACTAGCGGGAGCCATGACCTCCTACGAGCAGTACTTC,CASSKGLAGAMTSYEQYF,TRBV21-1,TRBJ2-7,.,.,18
TGTGCCAGCAGCCAAGCCAGGGGCAGCACAGATACGCAGTATTTT,CASSQARGSTDTQYF,TRBV4-2,TRBJ2-3,.,.,15
TGTGCCAGCAGCGTACTAGCGGGAGGGCAGGTCACCGGGGAGCTGTTTTTT,CASSVLAGGQVTGELFF,TRBV7-8,TRBJ2-2,TRBD2,few,17
TGTGCCAGCAGTCCGAACAGAGCAACTAATGAAAAACTGTTTTTT,CASSPNRATNEKLFF,TRBV6-5,TRBJ1-4,.,.,15
TGTGCCAGCATCTCTAGCGGCTCCTACGAGCAGTACTTC,CASISSGSYEQYF,TRBV28,TRBJ2-7,TRBD2,.,13
TGTGTCAGCAGCCCCGACAGGGAAGGAGAGCAGTACTTC,CVSSPDREGEQYF,TRBV11-2,TRBJ2-7,TRBD1,.,13
TGTGCCAGCAGTTACAAAGCGAGCTCCTACAATGAGCAGTTCTTC,CASSYKASSYNEQFF,TRBV6-6,TRBJ2-1,.,few,15
TGTGCCAGCACCCGGACTAGCTTCAATGAGCAGTTCTTC,CASTRTSFNEQFF,TRBV7-9,TRBJ2-1,TRBD2,few,13
TGTGCCAGTAGTATAGGCACCGAGGCATACACTGAAGCTTTCTTT,CASSIGTEAYTEAFF,TRBV19,TRBJ1-1,.,.,15
TGTGCCAGCAGTTCGACCGGGACAGGTCAGCGGTACTTC,CASSSTGTGQRYF,TRBV6-6,TRBJ2-7,TRBD1,.,13
TGTGCCAGCAGCTCGGGACTAGCGGGAGGGCCTAGGTACGAGCAGTACTTC,CASSSGLAGGPRYEQYF,TRBV5-6,TRBJ2-7,TRBD2,.,17
TGTGCCAGCAGCTTAGCTAAGGGGATAAGGTACAATGAGCAGTTCTTC,CASSLAKGIRYNEQFF,TRBV7-6,TRBJ2-1,.,.,16